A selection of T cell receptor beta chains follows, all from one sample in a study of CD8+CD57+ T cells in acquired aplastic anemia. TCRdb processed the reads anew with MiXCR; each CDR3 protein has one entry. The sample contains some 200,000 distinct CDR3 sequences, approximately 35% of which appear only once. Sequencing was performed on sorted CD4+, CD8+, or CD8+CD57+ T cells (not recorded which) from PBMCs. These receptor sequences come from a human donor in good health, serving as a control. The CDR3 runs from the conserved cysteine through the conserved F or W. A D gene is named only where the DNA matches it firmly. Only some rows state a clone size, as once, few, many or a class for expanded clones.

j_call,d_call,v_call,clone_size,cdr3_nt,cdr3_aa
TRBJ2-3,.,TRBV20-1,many,TGCAGTGGGATCGCAGATACGCAGTATTTT,CSGIADTQYF
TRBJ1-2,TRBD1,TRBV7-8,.,TGTGCCAGCAGCTTAGGACAGGGGTTTTTGAACTGTGGCTACACCTTC,CASSLGQGFLNCGYTF
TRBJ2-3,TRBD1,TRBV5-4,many,TGTGCCAGCAGCTACGGACAGGCCTTCACAGATACGCAGTATTTT,CASSYGQAFTDTQYF
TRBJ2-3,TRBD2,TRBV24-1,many,TGTGCCACCAGCCGGGGACTAGCGGGAGGGGTAGATACGCAGTATTTT,CATSRGLAGGVDTQYF
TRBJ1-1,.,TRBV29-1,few,TGCAGCGTACTAGGGGTGGCTGAAGCTTTCTTT,CSVLGVAEAFF
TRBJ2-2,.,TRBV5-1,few,TGCGCCAGCAGCGCGGACAGACCAGGGACCGGGGAGCTGTTTTTT,CASSADRPGTGELFF
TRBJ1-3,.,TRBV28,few,TGTGCCAGCAGTTCGCCCTCTGGAAACACCATATATTTT,CASSSPSGNTIYF
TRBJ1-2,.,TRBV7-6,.,TGTGCCAGCAGCCTAGGCTTTCCGACAAGCTTCTATGGCTGCACCTTC,CASSLGFPTSFYGCTF
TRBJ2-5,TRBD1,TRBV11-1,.,TGTGCCAGCAGACCCGGACAGGGCGGGCGAAAGACCCAGTACTTC,CASRPGQGGRKTQYF
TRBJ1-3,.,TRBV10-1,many,TGCGCCAGCAGCGAAGGGACCGCTGGAAACACCATATATTTT,CASSEGTAGNTIYF
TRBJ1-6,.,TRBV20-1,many,TGCAGTGCTAGAGATTTGGGTTCACCCCTCCACTTT,CSARDLGSPLHF
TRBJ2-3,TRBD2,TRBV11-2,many,TGTGCCAGCAGCCAAGGACTAGCTTTAGGTAACACGCAGTATTTT,CASSQGLALGNTQYF
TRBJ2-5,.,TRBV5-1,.,TGCGCCAGCAACGGCGGACCCCAAGAGACCCAGTACTTC,CASNGGPQETQYF
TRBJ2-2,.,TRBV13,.,TGTGCCAGCAGCCTGAGCCTCTCCGTGATGGCCGGGGAGCTGTTTTTT,CASSLSLSVMAGELFF
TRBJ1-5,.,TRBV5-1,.,TGCGCCAGCAGCTTGGTGGGGTCTGGGGCCCAGCATTTT,CASSLVGSGAQHF
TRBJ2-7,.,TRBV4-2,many,TGTGCCAGCAGCATAGGAGTTGCCTACGAGCAGTACTTC,CASSIGVAYEQYF
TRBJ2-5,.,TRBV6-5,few,TGTGCCAGCAGTTACACATCTTCGGACAGACAGACCCAGTACTTC,CASSYTSSDRQTQYF
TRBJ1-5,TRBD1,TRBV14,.,TGTGCCAGCTCACCCGGGACAGGTTGGGGACAGCCCCAGCATTTT,CASSPGTGWGQPQHF
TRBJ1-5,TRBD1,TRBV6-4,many,TGTGCCAGCAGTGACGTCCATCCGACAGGGGGGAGATCTCGGTATCAGCCCCAGCATTTT,CASSDVHPTGGRSRYQPQHF
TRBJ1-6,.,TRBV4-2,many,TGTGCCAGCAGCCAAGATCCCACAGCATCCTATAATTCACCCCTCCACTTT,CASSQDPTASYNSPLHF
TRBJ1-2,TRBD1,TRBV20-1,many,TGCAGTGCTAGAGACCCAGATTCCGGGACAGGGGACTTTGGCTACACCTTC,CSARDPDSGTGDFGYTF
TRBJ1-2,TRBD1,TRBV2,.,TGTGCCAGCAGTATTACAGGGGCCAATGGCTACACCTTC,CASSITGANGYTF
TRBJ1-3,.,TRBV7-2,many,TGTGCCAGCAGCCCGAGTGGGGTCGGAAACACCATATATTTT,CASSPSGVGNTIYF
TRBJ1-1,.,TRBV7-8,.,TGTGCCAGCAGCAAAGAGACAGCTATGAACACTGAAGCTTTCTTT,CASSKETAMNTEAFF
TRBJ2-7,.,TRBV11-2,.,TGTGCCAGCAGCCCTGGTGGGGGATTGGGTCTTGGTGGGCAGTACTTC,CASSPGGGLGLGGQYF
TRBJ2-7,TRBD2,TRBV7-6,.,TGTGCCAGCAGCTTACGAGGACTAGCGGGAGACGAGCAGTACTTC,CASSLRGLAGDEQYF
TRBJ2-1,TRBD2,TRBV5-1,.,TGCGCCACCGCATATAGCGGGGGGATGAATGAGCAGTTCTTC,CATAYSGGMNEQFF
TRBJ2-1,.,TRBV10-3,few,TGTGCCACCATTGACTACGGGGTAAATGAGCAGTTCTTC,CATIDYGVNEQFF